This TCR beta chain was recovered during a study of cytomegalovirus exposure and HLA in healthy donors (dated by TCRdb to about 2017). At the level of the whole study: According to an earlier analysis of several hundred of the donors, 150 million to 200 million T cells yielded some 120 million unique TCR beta sequences and around 300 Gb of sequence data. The study profiled the T cell repertoires of about 640 subjects by immunosequencing and related them to cytomegalovirus serostatus. Besides the first cohort of 500 to 700 subjects, a separate validation cohort made up of some 110 different subjects was used. A handful of DR-DQ haplotypes were treated as single units for association and clustering because of strong linkage in the cohort. The study aimed to test whether signatures of past pathogen exposure could be identified by cataloging public T cell receptors. The genetic ancestry cluster associated with self-reported Caucasian donors included over 80% of the roughly 400 genotyped donors. Every repertoire in the discovery cohort had been generated on one and the same sequencing platform. Typing coverage varied by locus: roughly 629-630 donors for A, B, C, DRB1 and DQB1; approximately 500 for DQA1; about 570 for DPA1; about 450 for DPB1. HLA typing covered class I and class II loci at four-digit resolution. To predict cytomegalovirus infection status, the study brought together high-throughput TCR immunosequencing, statistical association of individual TCRs with disease status, and machine learning. A later analysis re-analyzed previously published TCR beta repertoires from roughly 600 donors and added high-resolution HLA genotyping to study TCR occurrence patterns. Genome-wide SNP genotypes for about 60% of the roughly 670 donors were used in a later genetic analysis, which treated that subset as a discovery cohort. An earlier analysis of around 580 of the donors used high-throughput TCR beta sequencing to judge whether each TCR beta V gene segment behaved as functional or pseudogenic. An early release covering more than 500 HLA-typed donors comprised roughly 300 gigabases of sequencing data and around 86 million unique TCR sequences. Among 398 genotyped donors of the cohort, an average of approximately 240,000 unique TCR beta nucleotide sequences were sequenced per donor, around 20% of them non-productive. In the later analysis, no new phenotypic data were used to find candidate immune exposures; instead, reliance was placed on TCR beta sequences and their occurrence across donors. Donor age, sex, ethnicity and CMV serostatus were collected together with the repertoire data.

Paper-wide results and their limitations: A later analysis found that most CMV-associated TCR beta chains appeared HLA-restricted, with HLA associations seemingly driven largely by CMV exposure. In a later genetic analysis, fewer N-insertions in productive TCRs were reported among donors in an Asian-associated ancestry cluster than the roughly 700-donor mean. Specific HLA alleles were associated with 18,000 or so TCR beta sequences at a false discovery rate of 0.05 in a later analysis. Assigning TCR associations to individual alleles was difficult when HLA alleles, especially DR and DQ, strongly co-occurred. Some IMGT-functional V segments, including TRBV6-2 and TRBV6-3, could not be told apart with the 87-base-pair reads, so those segments were excluded. A few of the identified cytomegalovirus-associated TCR beta chains were confirmed in vitro to be specific for cytomegalovirus antigens. CMV serostatus was the only immune exposure information available for the cohort. This cohort had only TCR beta chains sequenced, and the lack of alpha or paired-chain data limited which features could be detected. In an earlier analysis of about 550 of the donors, most TCR beta V segments were observed in productive rearrangements about 90% or about 30% of the time, broadly matching IMGT annotations. Because HLA typing was unavailable for some donors at each locus, only the typed subset was used in association tests. A further reported finding was that TCR beta sequences accurately predicted the HLA-A and HLA-B alleles for most subjects in the first cohort. A later analysis found that TCR association rates varied across HLA loci, with DRB1 alleles showing the most associated TCRs and HLA-C alleles the fewest. The study gave a list of more than 150 TCR beta chains associated with cytomegalovirus. It was suggested by the authors that the approach could potentially be generalized to other disease states and immunological phenotypes. The earlier analysis of fewer than 750 of the donors excluded 15 to 20 rarely observed V segments, including chromosome 9 orphons, because counts were too low. According to a later analysis, parvovirus B19, influenza, CMV and Epstein-Barr virus appeared linked to several top co-occurrence clusters. A group of highly shared sequence variants was considered likely to be a technical artifact of the sequencing pipeline. The classifier was reported to diagnose cytomegalovirus status with high specificity and sensitivity in both the original and validation cohorts. Correlated functional status among segregating V segments might be attributable to linkage disequilibrium, but an unknown experimental factor could not be ruled out. Roughly uniform sequencing depth across donors was assumed in presence/absence analyses, although this assumption may not hold. A later analysis found that HLA-associated TCR beta chains were more clonally expanded and had lower generation probabilities than equally common non-associated chains. Most TCR sequences were seen in very few donors, while some public TCRs were found in many individuals. In a later genetic analysis, a missense DCLRE1C variant was associated with V-gene and J-gene trimming of TCR beta chains, and the association was replicated in an independent cohort.

Notes on this clone: Its antigen is not yet known. The record has no base qualities; no much larger clone is one base away.

The V and J ends are trimmed by 6 bases and 4 bases, leaving 16 bases between them. In the germline V gene, CDR1 corresponds to SGHTA and CDR2 to FQGTGA. The CDR3 spans 15 residues, from the cysteine through the phenylalanine. The DNA shown is the 45-base CDR3, in frame from base 1. The library came from the immunoSEQ multiplex PCR assay. For the multiplex PCR, a mixture combining 60 forward primers for TCR Vbeta segments and 13 reverse primers for TCR Jbeta segments was used. The CDR3 region of rearranged TCR beta genes was amplified from genomic DNA with a multiplex PCR assay. On the Illumina HiSeq System, the amplified TCR beta libraries were sequenced as 87-base-pair reads. Regarding the original processing steps: Across the roughly 700 repertoires, a later analysis counted some 81 million unique TCR beta chains, 9.5 million to 13 million of which were shared by at least two donors. Raw reads were error-corrected and collapsed into unique sequences with a nearest-neighbor algorithm that merged closely related sequences to remove PCR and sequencing errors. CDR3 sequences were aligned to IMGT reference sequences to assign V, D and J gene segments. For a sequence to be retained, a match of at least six nucleotides was required to both a V gene segment and a J gene segment. A rearrangement was called productive if the CDR3 had no stop codons and remained in frame with V and J, and every other rearrangement was called non-productive. Following IMGT convention, CDR3 was defined as the stretch from the second conserved V-encoded cysteine up to the conserved J-encoded phenylalanine. In an earlier analysis of 500 to 650 of the donors, sequences lacking an unambiguous match to a single V gene segment were excluded. In an earlier analysis of approximately 610 of the donors, V segments were called functional above 56.7% productive rearrangements and were called segregating when the between-donor standard deviation exceeded 5%. A statistical classification framework was built to diagnose cytomegalovirus status from the catalog of TCR beta chain sequences. V and J gene assignment, in a later analysis, came from comparing TCR nucleotide sequences with IMGT/GENE-DB human TR gene sequences. Using the TCRdist pipeline, a later analysis assigned CDR3 sequences along with most-parsimonious VDJ recombination scenarios. A later analysis defined each TCR beta chain by its CDR3 amino acid sequence plus V-gene family, and excluded reads lacking a unique V-gene family. To address suspected cross-contamination and a sequencing artifact, a later analysis removed approximately 590 highly shared, low-generation-probability nucleotide sequences. In a later analysis, a clonal expansion index for each public chain was calculated from normalized within-repertoire ranks of inferred template counts. In a later analysis, generation probabilities were computed using a VDJ recombination model fitted to out-of-frame rearrangements, and the results were checked against IGoR. Hypergeometric tests were used in a later analysis to score TCR-TCR, TCR-HLA and TCR-CMV co-occurrence, with a repertoire-size bias correction applied to the TCR pairs. False discovery rates were estimated in a later analysis by permuting HLA or CMV assignments 20 times. In a later analysis, co-occurring TCRs were grouped using DBSCAN, and TCRdist sequence similarity was added for clustering within HLA-allele-positive subsets. Co-occurrence clustering excluded repertoires with fewer than 30,000 or more than 120,000 public chains, plus five with anomalous nucleotide sharing. Entries here come from immuneACCESS through TCRdb and include only in-frame sequences with V and J called. Some clones fail to appear in such tables; in the studies checked, an unresolved V gene covers under half of the shortfall, and the cause of the remainder is unknown. The V and J calls and the clone size are those of that table, but D and trimming were determined from the DNA. Counted in this sample were approximately 130,000 clones; more than 70% of them appeared once. The ten largest clonotypes hold about 7% of the sample.

The cohort was made up of around 720 healthy bone marrow donors. All cohort members were sampled while nominally healthy, although unrecorded immune exposures were likely present. The donor tested CMV seropositive, placing the donor among the roughly 270 seropositive members of the cohort. A peripheral blood sample was collected from each donor, and TCR beta sequencing was performed on peripheral blood mononuclear cells. The Qiagen DNeasy Blood Extraction Kit was used to extract genomic DNA from the blood cell samples. The sequence was collected from a woman under 40 in good health and CMV-seropositive. Sample: PBMCs. The V and J segments used are TRBV7-3 and TRBJ2-1; the D region possibly corresponds to TRBD1 (6 bases align). Here the CDR3 is given as CASRPSGTQYNEQFF. The DNA is TGTGCCAGCAGGCCTTCCGGGACACAGTACAATGAGCAGTTCTTC. Where the CDR3 stops, the reference TRBV7-3 and TRBJ2-1 genes take over; the full variable domain is GAGVSQTPSNKVTEKGKYVELRCDPISGHTALYWYRQSLGQGPEFLIYFQGTGAADDSGLPNDRFFAVRPEGSVSTLKIQRTERGDSAVYLCASRPSGTQYNEQFFGPGTRLTVL.